This TCR beta chain was identified during a study of cytomegalovirus exposure and HLA in healthy donors. Study results and limitations: There were over 150 TCR beta chains listed as cytomegalovirus-associated.

Both 60 Vbeta primers and 13 Jbeta primers went into the PCR. Original processing notes: Approximately 86 million unique TCR beta chains, 8.5 million to 14 million shared, were counted in a later analysis. Using immunoSEQ multiplex PCR, the repertoire was profiled, and TCRdb retains in-frame clones only, with some absent. The D gene and trimming were derived from the DNA, and the V and J assignments and clone size from that table. The sample has some 190,000 clones, roughly 80% seen once. Concerning this clone: Antigen specificity is unknown.

The V end was cut by 7 bases, the J end by 0 bases, with 10 bases between. The germline gives CDR1 MNHEY, CDR2 SVGAGI. The CDR3 runs to 13 residues. Sequenced: PBMCs. The sequence came from a young woman in good health and CMV-seronegative. The chain joins TRBV6-5 to TRBJ2-7; a weak D match, TRBD2 (5 bases). In DNA, the CDR3 is TGTGCCAGCAACCGGGATAGCTCCTACGAGCAGTACTTC. Its translation is CASNRDSSYEQYF.